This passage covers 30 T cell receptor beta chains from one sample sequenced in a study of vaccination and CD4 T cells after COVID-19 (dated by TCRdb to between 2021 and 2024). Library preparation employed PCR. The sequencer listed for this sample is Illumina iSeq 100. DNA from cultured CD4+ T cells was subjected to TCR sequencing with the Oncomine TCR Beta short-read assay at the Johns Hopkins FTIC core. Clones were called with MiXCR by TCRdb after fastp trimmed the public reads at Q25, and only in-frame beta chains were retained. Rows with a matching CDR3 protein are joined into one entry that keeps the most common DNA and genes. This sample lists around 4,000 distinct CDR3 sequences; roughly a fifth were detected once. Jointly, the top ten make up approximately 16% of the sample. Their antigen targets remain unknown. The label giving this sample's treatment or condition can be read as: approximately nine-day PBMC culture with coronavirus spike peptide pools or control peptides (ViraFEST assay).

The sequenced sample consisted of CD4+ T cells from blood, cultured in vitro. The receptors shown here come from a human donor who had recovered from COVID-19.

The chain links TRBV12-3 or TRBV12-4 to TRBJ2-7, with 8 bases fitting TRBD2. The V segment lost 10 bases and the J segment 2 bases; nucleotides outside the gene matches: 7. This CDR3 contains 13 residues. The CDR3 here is CATHRGGTYEQYF. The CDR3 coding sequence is TGTGCCACCCACCGGGGGGGGACCTACGAGCAGTACTTC.

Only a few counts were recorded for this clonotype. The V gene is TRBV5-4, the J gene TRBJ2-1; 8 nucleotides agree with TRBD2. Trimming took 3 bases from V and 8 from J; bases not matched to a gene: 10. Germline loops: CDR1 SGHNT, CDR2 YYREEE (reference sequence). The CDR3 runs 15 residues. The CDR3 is CASSWTLSGDDEQFF. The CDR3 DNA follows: TGTGCCAGCAGCTGGACCCTTAGCGGGGACGATGAGCAGTTCTTC.

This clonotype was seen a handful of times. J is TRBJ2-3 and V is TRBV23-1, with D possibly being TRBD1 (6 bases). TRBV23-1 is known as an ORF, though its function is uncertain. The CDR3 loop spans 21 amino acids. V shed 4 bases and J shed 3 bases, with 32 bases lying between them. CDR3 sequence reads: CASSPIQKRTERAHGTDTQYF. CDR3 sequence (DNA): TGCGCCAGCAGTCCGATTCAGAAGCGGACAGAGCGAGCCCATGGGACAGATACGCAGTATTTT.

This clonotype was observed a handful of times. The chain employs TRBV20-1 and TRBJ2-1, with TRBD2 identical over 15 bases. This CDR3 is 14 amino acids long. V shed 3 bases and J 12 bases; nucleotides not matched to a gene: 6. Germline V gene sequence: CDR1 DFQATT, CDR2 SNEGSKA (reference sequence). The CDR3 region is CSARGGLAGGPQFF. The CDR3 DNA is TGCAGTGCTAGGGGGGGACTAGCGGGGGGCCCGCAGTTCTTC.

The CDR3 loop is CASSLEGGGGASGNTIYF. As DNA, the CDR3 is TGTGCCAGCAGCTTAGAGGGGGGGGGAGGGGCGTCTGGAAACACCATATATTTT. V is TRBV7-8 and J is TRBJ1-3; possibly TRBD1 for D (6 bases). CDR1 is SGHVS, CDR2 FQNEAQ, per germline. This CDR3 has 18 amino acids. Trimming removed 1 base from V and 1 base from J, with 17 bases in between. Filled out from reference TRBV7-8 and TRBJ1-3, the complete variable domain reads GAGVSQSPRYKVAKRGQDVALRCDPISGHVSLFWYQQALGQGPEFLTYFQNEAQLDKSGLPSDRFFAERPEGSVSTLKIQRTQQEDSAVYLCASSLEGGGGASGNTIYFGEGSWLTVV.

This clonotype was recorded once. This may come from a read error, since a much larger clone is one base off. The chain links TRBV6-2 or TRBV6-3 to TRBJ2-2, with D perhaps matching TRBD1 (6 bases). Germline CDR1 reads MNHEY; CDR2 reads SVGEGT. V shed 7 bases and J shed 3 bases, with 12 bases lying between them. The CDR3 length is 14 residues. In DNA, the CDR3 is TGTGCCAGCATTTGCGGACAGTACACCGGGGAGCTGTTTTTT. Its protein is CASICGQYTGELFF.

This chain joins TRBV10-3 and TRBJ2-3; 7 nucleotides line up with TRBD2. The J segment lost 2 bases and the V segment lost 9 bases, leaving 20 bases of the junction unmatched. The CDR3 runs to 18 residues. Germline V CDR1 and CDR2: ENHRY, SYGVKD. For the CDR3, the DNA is TGTGCCATGAGCCCAAGCGGGACTCTCAAACCCTCCACAGATACGCAGTATTTT. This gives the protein CAMSPSGTLKPSTDTQYF.

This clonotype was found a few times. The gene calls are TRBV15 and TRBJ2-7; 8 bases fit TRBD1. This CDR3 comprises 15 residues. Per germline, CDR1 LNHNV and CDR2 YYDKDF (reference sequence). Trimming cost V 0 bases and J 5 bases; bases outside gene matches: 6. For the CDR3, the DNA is TGTGCCACCAGCAGAGATTGGAACAGGGGGAACGAGCAGTACTTC. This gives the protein CATSRDWNRGNEQYF.

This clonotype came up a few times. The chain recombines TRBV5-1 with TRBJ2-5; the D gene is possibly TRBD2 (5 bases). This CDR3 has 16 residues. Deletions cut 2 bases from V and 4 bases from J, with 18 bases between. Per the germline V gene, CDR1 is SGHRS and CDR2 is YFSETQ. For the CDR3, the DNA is TGCGCCAGCAGCTTTTTTAACGGGGTTTCAGGAGAGACCCAGTACTTC. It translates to CASSFFNGVSGETQYF.

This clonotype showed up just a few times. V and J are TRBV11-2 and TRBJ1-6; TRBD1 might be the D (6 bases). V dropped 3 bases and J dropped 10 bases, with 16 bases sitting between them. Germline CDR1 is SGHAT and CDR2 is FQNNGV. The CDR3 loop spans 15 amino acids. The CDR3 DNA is TGTGCCAGCAGCTTCAGGGGCCGGGTCGGCTCACCCCTCCACTTT. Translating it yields CASSFRGRVGSPLHF.

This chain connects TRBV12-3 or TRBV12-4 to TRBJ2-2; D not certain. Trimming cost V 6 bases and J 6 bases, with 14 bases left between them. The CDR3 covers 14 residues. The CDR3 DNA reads TGTGCCAGCAGCCTCCTCCTAGGGTCCGGGGAGCTGTTTTTT. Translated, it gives CASSLLLGSGELFF.

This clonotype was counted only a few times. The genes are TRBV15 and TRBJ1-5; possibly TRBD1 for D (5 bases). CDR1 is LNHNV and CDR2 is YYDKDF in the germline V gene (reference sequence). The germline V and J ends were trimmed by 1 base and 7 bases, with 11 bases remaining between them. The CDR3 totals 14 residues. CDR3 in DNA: TGTGCCACCAGCAGAGCCGGGGGAGGGCAGCCCCAGCATTTT. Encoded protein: CATSRAGGGQPQHF.

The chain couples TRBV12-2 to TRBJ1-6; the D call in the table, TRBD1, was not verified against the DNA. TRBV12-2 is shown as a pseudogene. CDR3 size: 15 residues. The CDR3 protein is CASRLAPGPGSPLHF. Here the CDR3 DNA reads TGTGCAAGTCGCTTAGCGCCGGGCCCGGGGTCACCCCTCCACTTT.

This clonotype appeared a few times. The CDR3 DNA is TGTGCCAGCAGTGAGGGGGGGGTCGAGCAGTACTTC. It codes for CASSEGGVEQYF. The rearrangement uses TRBV25-1 and TRBJ2-7, with 7 bases matching TRBD2. From germline, CDR1 is MGHDK and CDR2 SYGVNS. CDR3 length: 12 residues. J gave up 6 bases and V 3 bases, and 2 bases lay outside the gene matches.

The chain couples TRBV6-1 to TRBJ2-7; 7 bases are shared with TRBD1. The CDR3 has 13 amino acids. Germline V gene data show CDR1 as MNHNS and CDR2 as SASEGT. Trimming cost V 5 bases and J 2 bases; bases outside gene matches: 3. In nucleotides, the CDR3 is TGTGCCAGCAGTAGGGACAGTGCCTACGAGCAGTACTTC. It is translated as CASSRDSAYEQYF.

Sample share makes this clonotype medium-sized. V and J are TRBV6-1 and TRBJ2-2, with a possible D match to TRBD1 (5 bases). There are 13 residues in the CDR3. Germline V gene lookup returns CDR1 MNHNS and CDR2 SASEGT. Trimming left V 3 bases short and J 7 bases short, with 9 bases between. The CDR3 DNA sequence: TGTGCCAGCAGTGAGGTGGGGCTCGGGGAGCTGTTTTTT. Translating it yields CASSEVGLGELFF.

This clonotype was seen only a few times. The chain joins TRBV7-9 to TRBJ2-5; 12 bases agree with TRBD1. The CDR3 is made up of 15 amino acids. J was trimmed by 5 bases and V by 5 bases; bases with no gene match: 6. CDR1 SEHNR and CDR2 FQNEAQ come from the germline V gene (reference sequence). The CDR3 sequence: CASSRDRGQEETQYF. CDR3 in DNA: TGTGCCAGCAGCCGGGACAGGGGGCAAGAGGAGACCCAGTACTTC. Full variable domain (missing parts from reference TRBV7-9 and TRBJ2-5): DTGVSQNPRHKITKRGQNVTFRCDPISEHNRLYWYRQTLGQGPEFLTYFQNEAQLEKSRLLSDRFSAERPKGSFSTLEIQRTEQGDSAMYLCASSRDRGQEETQYFGPGTRLLVL.

The CDR3 DNA reads TGTGCCAGCAGTAGACTAGCTTCCCACGAGCAGTACTTC. Its protein is CASSRLASHEQYF. The chain joins TRBV6-1 to TRBJ2-7; 7 bases align to TRBD2. V lost 5 bases and J lost 5; bases outside the gene matches: 6. The CDR3 runs 13 residues. Germline V lookup: CDR1 MNHNS, CDR2 SASEGT.

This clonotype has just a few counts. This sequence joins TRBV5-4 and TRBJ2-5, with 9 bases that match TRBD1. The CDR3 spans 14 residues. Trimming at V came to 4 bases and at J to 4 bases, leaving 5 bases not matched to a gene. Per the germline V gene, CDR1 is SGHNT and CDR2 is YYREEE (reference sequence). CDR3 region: CASSTTGGPETQYF. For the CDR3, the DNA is TGTGCCAGCAGCACAACAGGGGGCCCAGAGACCCAGTACTTC.

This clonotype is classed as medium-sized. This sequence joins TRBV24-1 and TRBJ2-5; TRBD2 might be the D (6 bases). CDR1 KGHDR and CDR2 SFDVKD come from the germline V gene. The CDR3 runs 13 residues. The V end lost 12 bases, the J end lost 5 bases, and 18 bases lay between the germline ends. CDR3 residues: CAPRWSAGETQYF. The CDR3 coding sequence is TGTGCCCCCCGGTGGAGCGCGGGGGAGACCCAGTACTTC.

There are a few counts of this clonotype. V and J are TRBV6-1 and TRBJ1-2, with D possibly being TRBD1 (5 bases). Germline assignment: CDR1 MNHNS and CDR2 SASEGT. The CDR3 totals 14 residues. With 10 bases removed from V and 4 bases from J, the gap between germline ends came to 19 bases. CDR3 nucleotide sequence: TGTGCCACCCACCCGGGGGGACTTCTCTATGGCTACACCTTC. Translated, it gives CATHPGGLLYGYTF.

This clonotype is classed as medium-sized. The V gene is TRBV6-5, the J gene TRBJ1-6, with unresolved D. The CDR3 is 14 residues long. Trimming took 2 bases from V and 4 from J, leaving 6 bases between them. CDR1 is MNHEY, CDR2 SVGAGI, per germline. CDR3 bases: TGTGCCAGCAGTTACCGAGAGTATAATTCACCCCTCCACTTT. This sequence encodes CASSYREYNSPLHF.

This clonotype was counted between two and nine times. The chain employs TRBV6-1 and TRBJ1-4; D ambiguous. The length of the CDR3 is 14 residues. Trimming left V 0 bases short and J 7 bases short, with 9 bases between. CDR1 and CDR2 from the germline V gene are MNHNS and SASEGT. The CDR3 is CASSEAVSSEKLFF. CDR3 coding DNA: TGTGCCAGCAGTGAAGCGGTGAGCAGTGAAAAACTGTTTTTT.

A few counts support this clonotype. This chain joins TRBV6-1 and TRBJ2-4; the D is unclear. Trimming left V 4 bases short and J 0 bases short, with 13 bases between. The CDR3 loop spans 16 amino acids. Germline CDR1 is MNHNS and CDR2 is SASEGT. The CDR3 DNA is TGTGCCAGCAGTGCCTATCAGAGGTTAGCCAAAAACATTCAGTACTTC. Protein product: CASSAYQRLAKNIQYF.

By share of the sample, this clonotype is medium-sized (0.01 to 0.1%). DNA for the CDR3: TGCAGTGCTAGAAGGGCAGGGGAGGGGCAGCCCCAGCATTTT. Its protein is CSARRAGEGQPQHF. This chain links TRBV20-1 with TRBJ1-5; D perhaps matches TRBD1 (6 bases). Germline V gene lookup returns CDR1 DFQATT and CDR2 SNEGSKA (reference sequence). V gave up 2 bases and J gave up 7 bases, with 15 bases separating them. The length of the CDR3 is 14 residues.

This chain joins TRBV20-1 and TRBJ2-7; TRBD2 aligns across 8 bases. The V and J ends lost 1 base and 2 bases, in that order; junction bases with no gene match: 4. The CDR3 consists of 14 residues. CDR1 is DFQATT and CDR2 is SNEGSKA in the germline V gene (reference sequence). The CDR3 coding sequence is TGCAGTGCTAGAGTCGGGGGGGCCCCCTACGAGCAGTACTTC. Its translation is CSARVGGAPYEQYF.

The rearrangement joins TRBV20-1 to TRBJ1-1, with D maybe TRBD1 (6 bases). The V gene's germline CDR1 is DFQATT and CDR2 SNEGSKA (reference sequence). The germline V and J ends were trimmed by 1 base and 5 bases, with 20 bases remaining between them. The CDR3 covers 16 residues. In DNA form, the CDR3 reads TGCAGTGCTAGAGCTGGCGGGGGCATGGGGGGGACTGAAGCTTTCTTT. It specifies CSARAGGGMGGTEAFF.

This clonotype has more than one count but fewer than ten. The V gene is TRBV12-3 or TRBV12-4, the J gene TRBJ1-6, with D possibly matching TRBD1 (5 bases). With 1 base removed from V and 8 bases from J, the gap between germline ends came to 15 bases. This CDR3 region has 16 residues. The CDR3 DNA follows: TGTGCCAGCAGTTTAGTAGGGGTTAAGTGGGATTCACCCCTCCACTTT. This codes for CASSLVGVKWDSPLHF.

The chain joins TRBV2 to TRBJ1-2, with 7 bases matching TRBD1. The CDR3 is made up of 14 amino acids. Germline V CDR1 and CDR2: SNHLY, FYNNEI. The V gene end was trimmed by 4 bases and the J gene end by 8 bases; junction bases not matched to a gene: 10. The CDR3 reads CASSAQGLGQGYTF. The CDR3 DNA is TGTGCCAGCAGTGCACAGGGGTTGGGTCAAGGCTACACCTTC.

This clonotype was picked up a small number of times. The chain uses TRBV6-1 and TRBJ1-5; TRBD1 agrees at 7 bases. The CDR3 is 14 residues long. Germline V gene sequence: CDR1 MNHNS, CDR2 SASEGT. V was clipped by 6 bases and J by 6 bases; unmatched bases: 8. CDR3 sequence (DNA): TGTGCCAGCAGCCCAGCACAGGGGTTTCAGCCCCAGCATTTT. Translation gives CASSPAQGFQPQHF.